The 19 T cell receptor beta chains below were found in one sample sequenced in a study of OX40 agonist ivuxolimab in advanced cancers. Assay used: immunoSEQ multiplex PCR; TCRdb lists only in-frame clones, some missing. The sample lists some 34,000 clones; about 80% were seen once. Sample: CD4+ or CD8+ T cells sorted from blood, taken in a trial of the OX40 agonist ivuxolimab. The origin of the receptors is an adult with an advanced solid tumor such as melanoma, head and neck, liver or kidney cancer.

This clone was seen a single time. The rearrangement joins TRBV13 to TRBJ2-5; TRBD1 might be the D (6 bases). The end of the DNA aligns better with TRBJ2-7, so the J call may be wrong. The CDR3 is 13 residues long. CDR1 and CDR2 from the germline V gene are PRHDT and FYEKMQ (reference sequence). The CDR3 bases are TGTGCCAGCAGCTTAGAACAGGGCCTCGAGCAGTACTTC. Its translation is CASSLEQGLEQYF.

This clone was found a few times. V usage is TRBV19 and J usage is TRBJ1-4, with a possible D match to TRBD1 (5 bases). V dropped 6 bases and J dropped 7 bases, with 12 bases sitting between them. CDR1 and CDR2 (germline): LNHDA, SQIVND (reference sequence). The CDR3 loop spans 13 amino acids. CDR3 DNA sequence: TGTGCCAGTAGCGGGACTGGTGGTGAAAAACTGTTTTTT. Translated: CASSGTGGEKLFF.

The chain joins TRBV5-8 to TRBJ1-2; unclear D gene. This CDR3 is 13 amino acids long. Germline values: CDR1 SGHTS, CDR2 YDEGEE. Trimming removed 5 bases from V and 3 bases from J, with 11 bases in between. The CDR3 coding sequence is TGTGCCAGCAGTTACCCACTCCACTATGGCTACACCTTC. This codes for CASSYPLHYGYTF.

J is TRBJ1-2 and V is TRBV4-3, with TRBD1 matching over 8 bases. The V and J ends lost 0 bases and 7 bases, in that order; junction bases with no gene match: 4. The CDR3 is 14 amino acids. From germline, CDR1 is LGHNA and CDR2 YSLEER. In nucleotides, the CDR3 is TGCGCCAGCAGCCAAGATGGAACAGGGGGTGGCTACACCTTC. It specifies CASSQDGTGGGYTF.

V gene TRBV2 combines with J gene TRBJ2-1; D is ambiguous. The germline V and J ends were trimmed by 5 bases and 8 bases, with 19 bases remaining between them. CDR1 and CDR2 (germline): SNHLY, FYNNEI. CDR3 length: 15 residues. As DNA, the CDR3 is TGTGCCAGCAGTCCCCTAGAAAGGTTTTCGGATGAGCAGTTCTTC. Translated, it gives CASSPLERFSDEQFF.

The V and J genes are TRBV9 and TRBJ1-4, with a weak D call TRBD1 (5 bases). V was cut by 5 bases and J by 7 bases, with 18 bases left in between. The CDR3 totals 15 residues. Germline V CDR1 and CDR2: SGDLS, YYNGEE. CDR3 coding DNA: TGTGCCAGCAGTCCGCCCGGGGGGGGTGGTGAAAAACTGTTTTTT. Its protein product is CASSPPGGGGEKLFF.

The chain links TRBV6-6 to TRBJ1-6, with D unclear. V dropped 7 bases and J dropped 0 bases, with 10 bases sitting between them. Germline loops: CDR1 MNHNY, CDR2 SVGAGI (reference sequence). CDR3 size: 15 residues. Written as DNA, the CDR3 is TGTGCCAGCATCTCCCCGAGCTCCTATAATTCACCCCTCCACTTT. This sequence encodes CASISPSSYNSPLHF.

This clone came up a few times. The rearrangement links TRBV6-5 to TRBJ1-1; D might be TRBD1 (6 bases). The CDR3 is made up of 13 amino acids. The germline V gene encodes CDR1 MNHEY and CDR2 SVGAGI. The V end lost 2 bases, the J end lost 4 bases, and 8 bases lay between the germline ends. The CDR3 reads CASSYEGGTEAFF. The CDR3 nucleotides are TGTGCCAGCAGTTACGAGGGGGGCACTGAAGCTTTCTTT.

The chain links TRBV7-2 to TRBJ2-7, with D uncertain. This CDR3 has 12 amino acids. Germline V lookup: CDR1 SGHTA, CDR2 FQGNSA. Trimming stripped 7 bases from V and 3 bases from J, with 10 bases between. The CDR3 nucleotides read TGTGCCAGCAACAGCAACCTCTACGAGCAGTACTTC. This gives the protein CASNSNLYEQYF.

In nucleotides, the CDR3 is TGCGCCAGCAGCGTTGGGGGGACAGGGTCCGAGCAGTACTTC. Amino acid sequence: CASSVGGTGSEQYF. The chain has TRBV4-1 and TRBJ2-7; 9 bases are shared with TRBD1. The CDR3 contains 14 residues. Germline CDR1 MGHRA, CDR2 YSYEKL. J gave up 6 bases and V 5 bases, and 8 bases lay outside the gene matches.

The V and J genes are TRBV28 and TRBJ2-7, with 7 nucleotides matching TRBD2. The CDR3 length is 15 residues. The germline gives CDR1 MDHEN, CDR2 SYDVKM. The V segment lost 4 bases and the J segment 3 bases; nucleotides outside the gene matches: 9. The CDR3: CASSSRLGLNYEQYF. In nucleotides, the CDR3 is TGTGCCAGCAGTTCCCGTTTGGGACTAAACTACGAGCAGTACTTC. The entire variable domain, with the rest obtained from reference TRBV28 and TRBJ2-7, is as follows: DVKVTQSSRYLVKRTGEKVFLECVQDMDHENMFWYRQDPGLGLRLIYFSYDVKMKEKGDIPEGYSVSREKKERFSLILESASTNQTSMYLCASSSRLGLNYEQYFGPGTRLTVT.

The gene calls are TRBV5-6 and TRBJ1-3; D remains ambiguous. Germline-derived CDR1 and CDR2 are SGHDT and YYEEEE. Between the trimmed V and J ends, which lost 4 bases and 14 bases, there was a span of 19 bases. The CDR3 runs to 13 residues. The CDR3 spells CASSLQGSTFLYF. CDR3 DNA sequence: TGTGCCAGCAGCCTTCAAGGTTCGACCTTCCTATATTTT. The full variable domain, rest sourced from reference TRBV5-6 and TRBJ1-3, is DAGVTQSPTHLIKTRGQQVTLRCSPKSGHDTVSWYQQALGQGPQFIFQYYEEEERQRGNFPDRFSGHQFPNYSSELNVNALLLGDSALYLCASSLQGSTFLYFGEGSWLTVV.

J is TRBJ2-7 and V is TRBV4-1; maybe TRBD1 (5 bases). Per the germline V gene, CDR1 is MGHRA and CDR2 is YSYEKL. The CDR3 runs 14 residues. The V end was cut by 1 base, the J end by 5 bases, with 12 bases between. The CDR3 DNA reads as TGCGCCAGCAGCCAAGGTTTCCTAGGGGACGAGCAGTACTTC. Translating gives CASSQGFLGDEQYF.

The rearrangement links TRBV25-1 to TRBJ2-7; D uncertain. V was pared by 4 bases and J by 7 bases, with 8 bases between. CDR3 length: 11 amino acids. CDR1 is MGHDK, CDR2 SYGVNS, per germline. CDR3 sequence reads: CASSGPLEQYF. For the CDR3, the DNA is TGTGCCAGCAGTGGGCCTCTAGAGCAGTACTTC.

The V call is TRBV5-8, the J call TRBJ2-1; TRBD2 aligns across 7 bases. The V gene's germline CDR1 is SGHTS and CDR2 YDEGEE. The J segment lost 7 bases and the V segment lost 3 bases, leaving 7 bases of the junction unmatched. This CDR3 region has 14 residues. The CDR3 DNA follows: TGTGCCAGCAGCTATAAAGGGCGGGGGAATGAGCAGTTCTTC. Encoded protein: CASSYKGRGNEQFF.

The chain joins TRBV28 to TRBJ2-7; 7 nucleotides align to TRBD2. The CDR3 is 14 residues long. Unmatched junction bases numbered 4, after V lost 2 bases and J lost 3 bases. Germline V lookup: CDR1 MDHEN, CDR2 SYDVKM. CDR3 amino acids: CASSLGGLVYEQYF. The CDR3 bases are TGTGCCAGCAGTTTAGGAGGACTAGTCTACGAGCAGTACTTC.

V and J are TRBV2 and TRBJ2-7; D not resolved. This CDR3 is 11 amino acids long. Trimming took 6 bases from V and 3 from J, leaving 6 bases between them. Per the germline V gene, CDR1 is SNHLY and CDR2 is FYNNEI. The DNA for the CDR3 is TGTGCCAGCAGCGCCAACTACGAGCAGTACTTC. Amino acids: CASSANYEQYF. Looking up the rest from reference TRBV2 and TRBJ2-7 gives the full variable domain: EPEVTQTPSHQVTQMGQEVILRCVPISNHLYFYWYRQILGQKVEFLVSFYNNEISEKSEIFDDQFSVERPDGSNFTLKIRSTKLEDSAMYFCASSANYEQYFGPGTRLTVT.

The chain carries TRBV19 and TRBJ2-3, with 11 bases that match TRBD1. Germline CDR1 and CDR2: LNHDA and SQIVND (reference sequence). The CDR3 has 15 amino acids. The trim removed 6 bases at V and 3 bases at J, leaving 5 bases unmatched. The CDR3 spells CASRPGQGGTDTQYF. CDR3 DNA: TGTGCCAGTAGGCCGGGACAGGGGGGGACAGATACGCAGTATTTT.

J is TRBJ2-5 and V is TRBV9, with TRBD1 as a possible D gene (6 bases). Germline V gene lookup returns CDR1 SGDLS and CDR2 YYNGEE. V lost 0 bases to trimming and J lost 3 bases, with 15 bases between them. This CDR3 spans 16 amino acids. CDR3 bases: TGTGCCAGCAGCGTAGGGTATGGGGGCAGCGAAGAGACCCAGTACTTC. As protein: CASSVGYGGSEETQYF. Combining the CDR3 with reference TRBV9 and TRBJ2-5 gives the whole variable domain DSGVTQTPKHLITATGQRVTLRCSPRSGDLSVYWYQQSLDQGLQFLIQYYNGEERAKGNILERFSAQQFPDLHSELNLSSLELGDSALYFCASSVGYGGSEETQYFGPGTRLLVL.